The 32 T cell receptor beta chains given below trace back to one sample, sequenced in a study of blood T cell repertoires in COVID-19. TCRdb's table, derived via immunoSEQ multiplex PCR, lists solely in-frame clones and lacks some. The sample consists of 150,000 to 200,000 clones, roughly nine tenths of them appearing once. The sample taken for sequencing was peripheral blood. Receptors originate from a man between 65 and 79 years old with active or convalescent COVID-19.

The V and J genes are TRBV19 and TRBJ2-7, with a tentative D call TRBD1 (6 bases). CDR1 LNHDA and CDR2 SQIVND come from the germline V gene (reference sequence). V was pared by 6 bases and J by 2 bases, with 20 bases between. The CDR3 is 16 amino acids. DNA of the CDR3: TGTGCCAGTAGCCAAACCGACAGGTCGCTGACCTACGAGCAGTACTTC. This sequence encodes CASSQTDRSLTYEQYF.

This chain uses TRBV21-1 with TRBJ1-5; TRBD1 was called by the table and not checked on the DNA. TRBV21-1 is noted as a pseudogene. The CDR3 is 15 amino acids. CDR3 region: CASSVRDRCNQPQHF. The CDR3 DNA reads TGTGCCAGCAGCGTCCGGGACAGATGCAATCAGCCCCAGCATTTT.

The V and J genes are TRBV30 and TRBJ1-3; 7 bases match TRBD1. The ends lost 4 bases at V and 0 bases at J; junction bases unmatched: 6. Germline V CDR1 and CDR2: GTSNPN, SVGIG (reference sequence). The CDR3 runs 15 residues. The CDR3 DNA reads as TGTGCCTGGACCGGACAGGTCACCTCTGGAAACACCATATATTTT. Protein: CAWTGQVTSGNTIYF.

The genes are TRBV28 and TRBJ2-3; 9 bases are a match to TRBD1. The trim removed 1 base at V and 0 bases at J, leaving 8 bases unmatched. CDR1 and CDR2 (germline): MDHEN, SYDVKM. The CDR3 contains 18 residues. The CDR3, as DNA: TGTGCCAGCAGTTTATACCCGAGACAGGGGGGGAGCACAGATACGCAGTATTTT. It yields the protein CASSLYPRQGGSTDTQYF.

The CDR3 DNA follows: TGTGCCACCAGCAACGGGGGGGTCACAGATACGCAGTATTTT. Its protein product is CATSNGGVTDTQYF. This chain joins TRBV15 and TRBJ2-3, with 8 bases that match TRBD2. The CDR3 length is 14 residues. Trimming cost V 4 bases and J 2 bases; bases outside gene matches: 2. Germline V gene data show CDR1 as LNHNV and CDR2 as YYDKDF (reference sequence).

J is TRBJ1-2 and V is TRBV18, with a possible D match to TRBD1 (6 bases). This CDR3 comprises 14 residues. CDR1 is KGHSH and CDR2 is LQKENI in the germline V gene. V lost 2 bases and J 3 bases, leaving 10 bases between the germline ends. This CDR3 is CASSPGGTDYGYTF. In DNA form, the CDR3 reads TGTGCCAGCTCACCAGGGGGCACCGACTATGGCTACACCTTC.

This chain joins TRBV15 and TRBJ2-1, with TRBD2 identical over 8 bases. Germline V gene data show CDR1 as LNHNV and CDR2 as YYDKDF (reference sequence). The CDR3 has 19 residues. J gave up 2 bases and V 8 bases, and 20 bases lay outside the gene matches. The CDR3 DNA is TGTGCCACCGTGGAAATGCGCAGAATAAGCGGGAGCCCCTACAATGAGCAGTTCTTC. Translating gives CATVEMRRISGSPYNEQFF.

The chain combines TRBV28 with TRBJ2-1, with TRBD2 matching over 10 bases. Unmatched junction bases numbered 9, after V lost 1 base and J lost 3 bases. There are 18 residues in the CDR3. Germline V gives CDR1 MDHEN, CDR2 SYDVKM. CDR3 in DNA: TGTGCCAGCAGTTTATCTCCTCGGCTAGCGGGAGACTACAATGAGCAGTTCTTC. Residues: CASSLSPRLAGDYNEQFF.

The CDR3 protein is CASSELAGGYNEQFF. As DNA, the CDR3 is TGTGCCAGCAGCGAACTAGCGGGGGGATACAATGAGCAGTTCTTC. The chain has TRBV9 and TRBJ2-1; 12 nucleotides line up with TRBD2. In germline, CDR1 is SGDLS, CDR2 YYNGEE. V lost 3 bases, J lost 4 bases, and 2 bases stayed unmatched. The CDR3 length is 15 residues.

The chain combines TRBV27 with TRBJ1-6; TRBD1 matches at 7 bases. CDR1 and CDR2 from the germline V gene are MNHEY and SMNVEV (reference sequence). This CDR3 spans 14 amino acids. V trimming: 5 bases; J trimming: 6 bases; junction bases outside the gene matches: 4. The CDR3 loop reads CASSLGQVNSPLHF. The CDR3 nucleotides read TGTGCCAGCAGTCTCGGACAGGTTAATTCACCCCTCCACTTT.

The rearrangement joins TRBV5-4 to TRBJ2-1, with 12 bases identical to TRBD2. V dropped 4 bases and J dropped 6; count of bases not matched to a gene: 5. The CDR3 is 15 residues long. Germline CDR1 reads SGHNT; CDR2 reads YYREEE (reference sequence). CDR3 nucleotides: TGTGCCAGCAGCAAGGGACTAGCGGGCAGCAATGAGCAGTTCTTC. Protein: CASSKGLAGSNEQFF.

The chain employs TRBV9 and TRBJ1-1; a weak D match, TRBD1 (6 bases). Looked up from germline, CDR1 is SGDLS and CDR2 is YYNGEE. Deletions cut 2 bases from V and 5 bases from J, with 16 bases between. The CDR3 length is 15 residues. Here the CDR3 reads CASSVHRAMGTEAFF. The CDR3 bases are TGTGCCAGCAGCGTTCACAGGGCCATGGGGACTGAAGCTTTCTTT.

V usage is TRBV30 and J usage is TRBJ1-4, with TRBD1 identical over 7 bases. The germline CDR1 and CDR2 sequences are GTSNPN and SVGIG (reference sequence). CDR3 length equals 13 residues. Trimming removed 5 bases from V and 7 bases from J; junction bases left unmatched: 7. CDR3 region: CAWGDRLREKLFF. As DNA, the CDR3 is TGTGCCTGGGGGGACAGACTACGTGAAAAACTGTTTTTT.

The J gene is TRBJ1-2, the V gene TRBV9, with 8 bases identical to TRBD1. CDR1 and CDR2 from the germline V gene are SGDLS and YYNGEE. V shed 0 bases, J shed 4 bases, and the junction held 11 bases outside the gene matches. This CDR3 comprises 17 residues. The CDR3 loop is CASSVVGRDRKIYGYTF. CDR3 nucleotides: TGTGCCAGCAGCGTAGTAGGGAGGGACAGGAAGATCTATGGCTACACCTTC.

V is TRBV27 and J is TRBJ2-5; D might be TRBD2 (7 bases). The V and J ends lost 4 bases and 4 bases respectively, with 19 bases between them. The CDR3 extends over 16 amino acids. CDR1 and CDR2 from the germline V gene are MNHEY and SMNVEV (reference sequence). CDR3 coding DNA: TGTGCCAGCAGTTATAGGGGGGGCCCCGGGTTAGAGACCCAGTACTTC. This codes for CASSYRGGPGLETQYF.

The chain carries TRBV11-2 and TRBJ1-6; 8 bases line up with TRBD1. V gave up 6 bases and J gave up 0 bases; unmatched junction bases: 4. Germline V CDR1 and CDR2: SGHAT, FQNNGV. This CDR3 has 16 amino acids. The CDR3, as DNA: TGTGCCAGCAGATCCGGGACAGGCTCCTATAATTCACCCCTCCACTTT. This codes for CASRSGTGSYNSPLHF.

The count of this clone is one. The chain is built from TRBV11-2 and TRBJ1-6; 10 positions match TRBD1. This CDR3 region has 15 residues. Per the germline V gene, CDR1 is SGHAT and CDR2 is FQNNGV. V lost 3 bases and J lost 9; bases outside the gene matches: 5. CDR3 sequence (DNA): TGTGCCAGCAGCTTCCCAGACAGGGGGCTTTCACCCCTCCACTTT. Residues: CASSFPDRGLSPLHF. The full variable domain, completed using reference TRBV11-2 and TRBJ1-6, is EAGVAQSPRYKIIEKRQSVAFWCNPISGHATLYWYQQILGQGPKLLIQFQNNGVVDDSQLPKDRFSAERLKGVDSTLKIQPAKLEDSAVYLCASSFPDRGLSPLHFGNGTRLTVT.

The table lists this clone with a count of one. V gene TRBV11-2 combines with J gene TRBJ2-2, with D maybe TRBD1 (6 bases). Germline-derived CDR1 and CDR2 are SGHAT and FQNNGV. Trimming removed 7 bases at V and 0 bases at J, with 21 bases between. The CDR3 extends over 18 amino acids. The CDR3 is CASIRGGPLSPNTGELFF. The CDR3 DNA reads TGTGCCAGCATCAGGGGTGGGCCTCTATCTCCGAACACCGGGGAGCTGTTTTTT.

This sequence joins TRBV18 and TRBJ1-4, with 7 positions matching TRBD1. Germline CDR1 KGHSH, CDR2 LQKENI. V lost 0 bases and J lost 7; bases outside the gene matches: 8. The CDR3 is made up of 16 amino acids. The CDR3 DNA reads TGTGCCAGCTCACCACCGGTGACAGGGATGTCTGAAAAACTGTTTTTT. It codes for CASSPPVTGMSEKLFF. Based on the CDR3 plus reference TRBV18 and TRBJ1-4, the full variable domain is NAGVMQNPRHLVRRRGQEARLRCSPMKGHSHVYWYRQLPEEGLKFMVYLQKENIIDESGMPKERFSAEFPKEGPSILRIQQVVRGDSAAYFCASSPPVTGMSEKLFFGSGTQLSVL.

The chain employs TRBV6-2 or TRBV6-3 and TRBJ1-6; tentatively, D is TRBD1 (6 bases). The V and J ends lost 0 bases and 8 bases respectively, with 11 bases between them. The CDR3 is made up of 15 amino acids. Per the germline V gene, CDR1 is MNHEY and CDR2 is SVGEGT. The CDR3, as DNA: TGTGCCAGCAGTTACTCCCAGGGGTTCCATTCACCCCTCCACTTT. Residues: CASSYSQGFHSPLHF.

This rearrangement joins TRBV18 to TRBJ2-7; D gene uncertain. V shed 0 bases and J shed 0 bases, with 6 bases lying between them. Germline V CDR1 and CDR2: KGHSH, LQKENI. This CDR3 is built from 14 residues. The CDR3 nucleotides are TGTGCCAGCTCACCACCCTACGCCTCCTACGAGCAGTACTTC. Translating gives CASSPPYASYEQYF. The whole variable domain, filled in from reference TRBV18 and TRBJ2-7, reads NAGVMQNPRHLVRRRGQEARLRCSPMKGHSHVYWYRQLPEEGLKFMVYLQKENIIDESGMPKERFSAEFPKEGPSILRIQQVVRGDSAAYFCASSPPYASYEQYFGPGTRLTVT.

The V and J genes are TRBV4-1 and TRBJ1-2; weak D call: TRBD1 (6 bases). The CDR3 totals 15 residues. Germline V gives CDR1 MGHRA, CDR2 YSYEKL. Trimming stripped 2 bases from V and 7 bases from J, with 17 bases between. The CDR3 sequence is CASSQQGIVFSGYTF. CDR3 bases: TGCGCCAGCAGCCAACAGGGGATAGTTTTCTCTGGCTACACCTTC.

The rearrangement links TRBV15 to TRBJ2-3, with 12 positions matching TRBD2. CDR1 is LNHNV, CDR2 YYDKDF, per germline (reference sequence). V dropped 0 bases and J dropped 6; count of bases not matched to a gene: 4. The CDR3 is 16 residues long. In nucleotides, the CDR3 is TGTGCCACCAGCAGAGAATCGGGACTAGCGGGTGATACGCAGTATTTT. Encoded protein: CATSRESGLAGDTQYF.

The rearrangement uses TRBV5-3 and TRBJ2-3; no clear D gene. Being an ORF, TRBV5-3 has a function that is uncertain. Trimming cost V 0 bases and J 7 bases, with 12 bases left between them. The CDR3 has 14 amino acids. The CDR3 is CARSLVENAHTQYF. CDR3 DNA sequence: TGTGCCAGAAGCTTGGTAGAGAATGCCCATACGCAGTATTTT.

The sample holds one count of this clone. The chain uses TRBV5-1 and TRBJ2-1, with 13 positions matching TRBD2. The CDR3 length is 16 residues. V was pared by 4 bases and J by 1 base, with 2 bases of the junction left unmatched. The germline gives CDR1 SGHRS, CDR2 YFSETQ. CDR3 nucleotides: TGCGCCAGCAGCGCGGGACTAGCGGGATCCTACAATGAGCAGTTCTTC. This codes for CASSAGLAGSYNEQFF.

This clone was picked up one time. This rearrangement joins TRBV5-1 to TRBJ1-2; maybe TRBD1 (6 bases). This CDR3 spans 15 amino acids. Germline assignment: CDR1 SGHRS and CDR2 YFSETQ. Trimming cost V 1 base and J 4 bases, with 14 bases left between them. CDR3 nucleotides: TGCGCCAGCAGCTTGAATCGGGGGGCCGGCTATGGCTACACCTTC. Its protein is CASSLNRGAGYGYTF.

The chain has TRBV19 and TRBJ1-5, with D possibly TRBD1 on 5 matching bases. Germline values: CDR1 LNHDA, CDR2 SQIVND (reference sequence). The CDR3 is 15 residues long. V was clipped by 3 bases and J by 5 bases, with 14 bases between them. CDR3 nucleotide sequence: TGTGCCAGTAGTATTATGGCAGGGATGGATCAGCCCCAGCATTTT. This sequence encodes CASSIMAGMDQPQHF.

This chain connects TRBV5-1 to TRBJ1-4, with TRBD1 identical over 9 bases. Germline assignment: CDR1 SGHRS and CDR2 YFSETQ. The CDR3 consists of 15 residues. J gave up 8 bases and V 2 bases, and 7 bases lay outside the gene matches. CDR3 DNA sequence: TGCGCCAGCAGCTTCACGGGACAGGGAAACGAAAAACTGTTTTTT. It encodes CASSFTGQGNEKLFF.

This CDR3 reads CASSLRRGQFF. CDR3 coding DNA: TGTGCCAGCAGCTTAAGGCGGGGGCAGTTCTTC. This chain joins TRBV7-2 and TRBJ2-1; possible D gene TRBD2, 6 bases. The CDR3 extends over 11 amino acids. Trimming left V 2 bases short and J 12 bases short, with 8 bases between. CDR1 is SGHTA, CDR2 FQGNSA, per germline.

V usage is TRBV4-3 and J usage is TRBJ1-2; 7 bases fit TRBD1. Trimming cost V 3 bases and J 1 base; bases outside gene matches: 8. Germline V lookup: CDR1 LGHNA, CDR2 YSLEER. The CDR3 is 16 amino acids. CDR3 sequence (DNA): TGCGCCAGCAGCCACGGAGGGGGCGCTTTTAACTATGGCTACACCTTC. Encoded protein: CASSHGGGAFNYGYTF.

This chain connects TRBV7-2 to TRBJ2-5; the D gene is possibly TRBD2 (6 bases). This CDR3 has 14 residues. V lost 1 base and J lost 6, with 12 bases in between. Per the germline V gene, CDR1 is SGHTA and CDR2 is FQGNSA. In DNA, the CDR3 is TGTGCCAGCAGCTTAGTGGGGGGTGAGAAGACCCAGTACTTC. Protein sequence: CASSLVGGEKTQYF.

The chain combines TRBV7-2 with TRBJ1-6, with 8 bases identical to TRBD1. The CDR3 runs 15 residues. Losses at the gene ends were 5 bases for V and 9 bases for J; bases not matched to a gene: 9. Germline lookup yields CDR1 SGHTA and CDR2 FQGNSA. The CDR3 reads CASSREQGVGSPLHF. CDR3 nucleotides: TGTGCCAGCAGCAGGGAACAGGGGGTCGGTTCACCCCTCCACTTT.